This T cell receptor (beta chain) was observed in a study of CD8 T cells in ankylosing spondylitis. The table lists this clonotype with many counts. Its antigen is unidentified. One entry per CDR3 protein results from TCRdb running MiXCR on the 5' RACE reads. The sample has 500,000 to 650,000 distinct CDR3 sequences, approximately 5% seen once. Study-level findings and limits: Researchers report that disease-linked clones proved CD8+ and relatively rare in peripheral blood. Blood from ankylosing spondylitis patients appeared to carry a characteristic roughly 8-variant TCR beta motif.

V trimming: 5 bases; J trimming: 5 bases; junction bases outside the gene matches: 7. The germline CDR1 and CDR2 sequences are LNHNV and YYDKDF (reference sequence). CDR3 length equals 16 residues. Sequenced sample: blood, either unsorted or a sorted T cell fraction (not recorded which). This chain uses TRBV15 with TRBJ2-3; 13 bases are a match to TRBD2. This sequence was found in a male donor with ankylosing spondylitis. DNA for the CDR3: TGTGCCACCAGCGGGACTAGCGGGATGGGTAGAGATACGCAGTATTTT. Amino acid sequence: CATSGTSGMGRDTQYF.